The 25 T cell receptor beta chains below were found in one sample sequenced in a study of shared clonotypes between healthy human individuals. Profiled with immunoSEQ multiplex PCR; TCRdb holds only in-frame clones, not every one. The sample holds fewer than 1 million clones, roughly 96% seen once. Naive CD8 cells were CD45RO-negative, positively selected for CCR7, excluding terminally differentiated effector memory CD45RA+ cells. Sample: naive CD8+ T cells sorted from blood. These receptors originate from a man aged 25 to 45 in good health.

J is TRBJ2-1 and V is TRBV9; 12 bases match TRBD2. Germline assignment: CDR1 SGDLS and CDR2 YYNGEE. V shed 4 bases, J shed 9 bases, and the junction held 11 bases outside the gene matches. The length of the CDR3 is 16 residues. CDR3 coding DNA: TGTGCCAGCAGCCCGAGACCGACTAGCGGGAGAAGTGAGCAGTTCTTC. Translating gives CASSPRPTSGRSEQFF.

The chain uses TRBV9 and TRBJ2-3, with 11 bases fitting TRBD2. V lost 6 bases and J lost 4; bases outside the gene matches: 10. CDR1 SGDLS and CDR2 YYNGEE come from the germline V gene. The CDR3 totals 16 residues. The CDR3 sequence is CASTPSTSGSADTQYF. The CDR3 coding sequence is TGTGCCAGCACCCCGTCAACTAGCGGGAGTGCAGATACGCAGTATTTT.

The chain carries TRBV5-1 and TRBJ2-3, with 11 bases aligning to TRBD1. Germline CDR1 SGHRS, CDR2 YFSETQ. This CDR3 is built from 17 residues. The J segment lost 3 bases and the V segment lost 6 bases, leaving 12 bases of the junction unmatched. The CDR3 sequence: CASKIGQGAGDTDTQYF. The CDR3 DNA follows: TGCGCCAGCAAGATCGGACAGGGGGCTGGGGATACAGATACGCAGTATTTT.

This chain connects TRBV14 to TRBJ2-7; D is possibly TRBD1 (6 bases). With 5 bases removed from V and 3 bases from J, the gap between germline ends came to 17 bases. The CDR3 length is 15 residues. Germline V gene data show CDR1 as SGHDN and CDR2 as FVKESK. In DNA form, the CDR3 reads TGTGCCAGCAGCGGTCCCCGGGACACCTACTACGAGCAGTACTTC. Protein: CASSGPRDTYYEQYF.

The V call is TRBV7-9, the J call TRBJ1-2, with TRBD1 as a possible D gene (6 bases). Per the germline V gene, CDR1 is SEHNR and CDR2 is FQNEAQ (reference sequence). This CDR3 region has 16 residues. The V end lost 8 bases, the J end lost 0 bases, and 19 bases lay between the germline ends. CDR3 DNA: TGTGCCAGCCTCCTCCCGGGGGCCGGGTCTAACTATGGCTACACCTTC. Protein: CASLLPGAGSNYGYTF.

The chain couples TRBV29-1 to TRBJ2-3; no definite D call. This CDR3 comprises 9 residues. V shed 8 bases and J shed 1 base, with 1 base lying between them. Germline assignment: CDR1 SQVTM and CDR2 ANQGSEA. CDR3 coding DNA: TGCAGCCGCACAGATACGCAGTATTTT. Encoded protein: CSRTDTQYF.

V usage is TRBV6-5 and J usage is TRBJ2-1; the D is unclear. The V gene lost 0 bases and the J gene lost 4 bases, with 7 bases spanning the gap. In germline, CDR1 is MNHEY, CDR2 SVGAGI. This CDR3 is 14 amino acids long. This CDR3 reads CASSYSGLYNEQFF. In DNA, the CDR3 is TGTGCCAGCAGTTACTCGGGTCTATACAATGAGCAGTTCTTC.

The CDR3 spells CAVRGAYEQYF. The CDR3 coding sequence is TGTGCGGTCCGGGGGGCCTACGAGCAGTACTTC. The chain joins TRBV27 to TRBJ2-7, with 7 positions matching TRBD2. Germline CDR1 is MNHEY and CDR2 is SMNVEV (reference sequence). This CDR3 spans 11 amino acids.

The chain combines TRBV4-1 with TRBJ2-2, with 8 bases fitting TRBD2. V was clipped by 3 bases and J by 5 bases; unmatched bases: 11. CDR1 and CDR2 from the germline V gene are MGHRA and YSYEKL. This CDR3 region has 17 residues. Here the CDR3 DNA reads TGCGCCAGCAGCCACCCGGTACGGGGGGGGCGGACCGGGGAGCTGTTTTTT. This codes for CASSHPVRGGRTGELFF.

The chain couples TRBV11-3 to TRBJ2-2, with 8 nucleotides matching TRBD2. This CDR3 spans 16 amino acids. Germline lookup yields CDR1 SGHNT and CDR2 YENEEA. The ends lost 5 bases at V and 1 base at J; junction bases unmatched: 6. The CDR3 nucleotides are TGTGCCAGCAGCCCCCCTGCGGGGGGGAACACCGGGGAGCTGTTTTTT. This gives the protein CASSPPAGGNTGELFF.

To note about this clone: The limits of the CDR3 on the DNA are not certain, so only TCRdb's listed CDR3 is given. V and J are TRBV29-1 and TRBJ1-1. CDR1 is SQVTM and CDR2 is ANQGSEA in the germline V gene. The CDR3 has 11 amino acids, counting both end residues. CDR3 sequence reads: CSVVALGITFF.

In this sample, this clone turned up once. The chain combines TRBV19 with TRBJ2-1; no definite D call. The CDR3 is made up of 13 amino acids. Trimming left V 7 bases short and J 7 bases short, with 14 bases between. CDR1 and CDR2 from the germline V gene are LNHDA and SQIVND (reference sequence). CDR3 coding DNA: TGTGCCAGTACCTCCGAGGTATGGAATGAGCAGTTCTTC. Protein product: CASTSEVWNEQFF.

The chain employs TRBV25-1 and TRBJ2-3; D not certain. CDR3 length: 13 amino acids. The V gene's germline CDR1 is MGHDK and CDR2 SYGVNS. V was clipped by 1 base and J by 4 bases, with 6 bases between them. CDR3 region: CASSEFGADTQYF. CDR3 nucleotides: TGTGCCAGCAGTGAATTCGGCGCAGATACGCAGTATTTT. Based on the CDR3 plus reference TRBV25-1 and TRBJ2-3, the full variable domain is EADIYQTPRYLVIGTGKKITLECSQTMGHDKMYWYQQDPGMELHLIHYSYGVNSTEKGDLSSESTVSRIRTEHFPLTLESARPSHTSQYLCASSEFGADTQYFGPGTRLTVL.

This chain uses TRBV27 with TRBJ2-7; D ambiguous. Trimming took 4 bases from V and 2 from J, leaving 15 bases between them. This CDR3 is 15 amino acids long. From germline, CDR1 is MNHEY and CDR2 SMNVEV (reference sequence). The CDR3 loop is CASSSLPFGTYEQYF. CDR3 nucleotide sequence: TGTGCCAGCAGTTCACTCCCCTTCGGTACCTACGAGCAGTACTTC.

This clone was picked up one time. The gene calls are TRBV11-2 and TRBJ1-2; 9 bases are a match to TRBD1. After removal of 0 bases from V and 8 bases from J, the junction contained 4 bases not matched to a gene. CDR1 is SGHAT and CDR2 is FQNNGV in the germline V gene. There are 14 residues in the CDR3. DNA for the CDR3: TGTGCCAGCAGCTTAGAAGGGACAGGGAACGGCTACACCTTC. It is translated as CASSLEGTGNGYTF.

This chain joins TRBV28 and TRBJ2-5; 9 bases map to TRBD2. Germline values: CDR1 MDHEN, CDR2 SYDVKM. The CDR3 consists of 15 residues. Trimming took 6 bases from V and 5 from J; bases not matched to a gene: 10. The CDR3 region is CASSLSGRVGETQYF. In nucleotides, the CDR3 is TGTGCCAGCAGCCTTAGCGGGAGAGTAGGGGAGACCCAGTACTTC.

The sample holds one count of this clone. Other DNA variants within this sample encode the same CDR3. CDR3: CASSLTGGLYEQYF. CDR3 DNA: TGTGCCAGCAGTTTAACAGGGGGCTTGTACGAGCAGTACTTC. V is TRBV27 and J is TRBJ2-7; TRBD1 aligns across 9 bases. Losses at the gene ends were 2 bases for V and 4 bases for J; bases not matched to a gene: 3. The CDR3 totals 14 residues. Germline CDR1 reads MNHEY; CDR2 reads SMNVEV (reference sequence).

The V gene is TRBV6-6, the J gene TRBJ1-2; a weak D match, TRBD1 (6 bases). Germline V gene lookup returns CDR1 MNHNY and CDR2 SVGAGI (reference sequence). V was trimmed by 5 bases and J by 5 bases, leaving 18 bases between them. This CDR3 region has 15 residues. CDR3 in DNA: TGTGCCAGCAGTACTCAAACAGGGTCTCGGTATGGCTACACCTTC. Translation gives CASSTQTGSRYGYTF.

This chain connects TRBV5-8 to TRBJ2-3; D perhaps matches TRBD2 (5 bases). The CDR3 runs to 16 residues. The germline gives CDR1 SGHTS, CDR2 YDEGEE. V was trimmed by 7 bases and J by 2 bases, leaving 20 bases between them. CDR3 sequence reads: CASYPAGPGYTDTQYF. CDR3 nucleotide sequence: TGTGCCAGCTACCCTGCGGGTCCGGGCTACACAGATACGCAGTATTTT.

The rearrangement uses TRBV10-3 and TRBJ2-7; 7 bases are a match to TRBD1. CDR1 and CDR2 from the germline V gene are ENHRY and SYGVKD. The length of the CDR3 is 13 residues. V dropped 5 bases and J dropped 6; count of bases not matched to a gene: 7. CDR3 coding DNA: TGTGCCATCAGTAACAGGGGATCCATCGAGCAGTACTTC. This translates into CAISNRGSIEQYF.

V and J are TRBV29-1 and TRBJ2-7, with D unclear. Germline values: CDR1 SQVTM, CDR2 ANQGSEA. V gave up 5 bases and J gave up 1 base, with 6 bases separating them. The CDR3 has 11 residues. The CDR3 sequence: CSVSRSYEQYF. The CDR3 DNA reads as TGCAGCGTTAGTAGATCCTACGAGCAGTACTTC.

The chain employs TRBV5-1 and TRBJ1-3; TRBD1 aligns across 7 bases. V lost 4 bases, J lost 7 bases, and 8 bases stayed unmatched. Germline CDR1 SGHRS, CDR2 YFSETQ. There are 14 residues in the CDR3. The CDR3 region is CASSDRQGTNTIYF. The DNA for the CDR3 is TGCGCCAGCAGCGACCGACAGGGCACGAACACCATATATTTT.

The chain combines TRBV14 with TRBJ2-3; a weak D match, TRBD2 (7 bases). V was cut by 0 bases and J by 0 bases, with 10 bases left in between. This CDR3 region has 16 residues. Germline V lookup: CDR1 SGHDN, CDR2 FVKESK. CDR3 protein: CASSQDEGGSTDTQYF. In nucleotides, the CDR3 is TGTGCCAGCAGCCAAGATGAGGGGGGGAGCACAGATACGCAGTATTTT.

The chain carries TRBV2 and TRBJ2-5; D is undetermined. With 11 bases removed from V and 6 bases from J, the gap between germline ends came to 19 bases. Germline CDR1 and CDR2: SNHLY and FYNNEI. The CDR3 extends over 13 amino acids. Here the CDR3 reads CACAVGPSKTQYF. The DNA of the CDR3 is TGTGCCTGCGCCGTGGGCCCCTCGAAGACCCAGTACTTC.

The chain uses TRBV4-3 and TRBJ2-7; no reliable D call. This CDR3 comprises 16 residues. V gave up 0 bases and J gave up 3 bases, with 15 bases separating them. Germline loops: CDR1 LGHNA, CDR2 YSLEER. Here the CDR3 DNA reads TGCGCCAGCAGCCAAGATCGAAGCGAGACTTTCTACGAGCAGTACTTC. Its protein is CASSQDRSETFYEQYF.